This T cell receptor (beta chain) was captured in a study of cytomegalovirus exposure and HLA in healthy donors. The donors comprised healthy bone marrow donors. Vbeta (60) and Jbeta (13) primers were used in the PCR. Produced via immunoSEQ multiplex PCR; TCRdb's table is partial and in-frame only. The table lists 80,000 to 95,000 clones, under 75% of them singletons. Study findings and constraints: The study labeled about 160 TCR beta chains cytomegalovirus-associated.

This clone has more than one count but fewer than ten. Its matching antigen is unknown. The V and J ends lost 6 bases and 0 bases, in that order; junction bases with no gene match: 5. Germline assignment: CDR1 LNHDA and CDR2 SQIVND (reference sequence). CDR3 size: 15 residues. The chain employs TRBV19 and TRBJ2-1, with 7 bases aligning to TRBD1. The sequence was obtained from a human donor in good health. What was sequenced was PBMCs. As DNA, the CDR3 is TGTGCCAGTAGGCACAGGGGCAGCTCCTACAATGAGCAGTTCTTC. Protein sequence: CASRHRGSSYNEQFF.